A single sample gave rise to the 22 T cell receptor beta chains below, sequenced in a study of cytomegalovirus exposure and HLA in healthy donors (dated by TCRdb to about 2017). Library method: the immunoSEQ multiplex PCR assay. For the multiplex PCR, a mixture combining 60 forward primers for TCR Vbeta segments and 13 reverse primers for TCR Jbeta segments was used. Here the immuneACCESS table is served through TCRdb, limited to in-frame sequences with V and J called. Missing clones are a known gap in these copies; in checked studies unresolved V genes cover under half, and the rest lacks a known reason. This sample has about 120,000 clones in its table, and roughly 78% of those were observed once. Approximately 8.4% of the sample is in the top ten clones. Sequencing was performed on PBMCs. Receptors were obtained from a man aged 30 to 45 in good health and CMV-seropositive.

In this sample, this clone turned up once. The chain is built from TRBV15 and TRBJ1-6, with D hard to call. The CDR3 totals 17 residues. Deletions cut 1 base from V and 9 bases from J, with 19 bases between. CDR1 and CDR2 from the germline V gene are LNHNV and YYDKDF (reference sequence). The CDR3 reads CATSRGGIGSRISPLHF. For the CDR3, the DNA is TGTGCCACCAGCAGAGGTGGGATCGGGAGCCGGATTTCACCCCTCCACTTT.

This sequence joins TRBV6-6 and TRBJ2-7; 9 positions match TRBD1. V dropped 6 bases and J dropped 2; count of bases not matched to a gene: 8. The CDR3 has 15 residues. Germline V gene data show CDR1 as MNHNY and CDR2 as SVGAGI (reference sequence). The CDR3, as DNA: TGTGCCAGCAGCCCAGGACAGGGGAGGACCTACGAGCAGTACTTC. Translated, it gives CASSPGQGRTYEQYF.

This sequence joins TRBV6-1 and TRBJ1-1; 7 bases line up with TRBD1. Unmatched junction bases numbered 4, after V lost 2 bases and J lost 4 bases. This CDR3 comprises 14 residues. CDR1 is MNHNS, CDR2 SASEGT, per germline. CDR3 sequence reads: CASSERDRFTEAFF. In DNA, the CDR3 is TGTGCCAGCAGTGAAAGGGACAGATTCACTGAAGCTTTCTTT.

CDR3 loop: CASSVRTPNTGELFF. CDR3 nucleotide sequence: TGTGCCAGCAGTGTACGTACACCGAACACCGGGGAGCTGTTTTTT. This chain joins TRBV6-5 and TRBJ2-2; no definite D call. The germline V and J ends were trimmed by 5 bases and 0 bases, with 10 bases remaining between them. Germline V gives CDR1 MNHEY, CDR2 SVGAGI. The CDR3 covers 15 residues.

This sequence joins TRBV18 and TRBJ1-6; TRBD1 is a possible D gene (5 bases). Trimming left V 4 bases short and J 7 bases short, with 11 bases between. The CDR3 consists of 14 residues. Germline CDR1 reads KGHSH; CDR2 reads LQKENI. This CDR3 reads CASSLGALNSPLHF. DNA for the CDR3: TGTGCCAGCTCACTTGGGGCCCTAAATTCACCCCTCCACTTT.

This chain links TRBV9 with TRBJ2-1; 12 positions match TRBD2. The CDR3 has 17 amino acids. After removal of 1 base from V and 7 bases from J, the junction contained 9 bases not matched to a gene. Germline lookup yields CDR1 SGDLS and CDR2 YYNGEE. CDR3 bases: TGTGCCAGCAGCGTAAGTGCTAGCGGGGGGGTCAGGAATGAGCAGTTCTTC. Translation gives CASSVSASGGVRNEQFF.

This clone appeared a single time. This chain links TRBV13 with TRBJ2-7; 7 nucleotides agree with TRBD2. The V gene end was trimmed by 4 bases and the J gene end by 2 bases; junction bases not matched to a gene: 11. Per the germline V gene, CDR1 is PRHDT and CDR2 is FYEKMQ (reference sequence). The CDR3 runs 16 residues. The CDR3 spells CASSSRRDYSTYEQYF. The CDR3 DNA reads as TGTGCCAGCAGCTCGCGCCGGGACTACTCAACCTACGAGCAGTACTTC. Together with reference TRBV13 and TRBJ2-7, the CDR3 gives the full variable domain: AAGVIQSPRHLIKEKRETATLKCYPIPRHDTVYWYQQGPGQDPQFLISFYEKMQSDKGSIPDRFSAQQFSDYHSELNMSSLELGDSALYFCASSSRRDYSTYEQYFGPGTRLTVT.

V and J are TRBV6-5 and TRBJ2-1; TRBD2 might be the D (6 bases). Germline V CDR1 and CDR2: MNHEY, SVGAGI. This CDR3 has 16 residues. Between the trimmed V and J ends, which lost 0 bases and 3 bases, there was a span of 12 bases. DNA of the CDR3: TGTGCCAGCAGTTACTCTACTAGCAGCTTCTACAATGAGCAGTTCTTC. Translation: CASSYSTSSFYNEQFF.

The rearrangement uses TRBV6-5 and TRBJ1-2, with TRBD1 matching 8 bases. Trimming took 4 bases from V and 7 from J; bases not matched to a gene: 8. The CDR3 totals 14 residues. Germline CDR1 and CDR2: MNHEY and SVGAGI. This CDR3 reads CASSLGQGGSGYTF. DNA of the CDR3: TGTGCCAGCAGTTTAGGACAGGGAGGCTCTGGCTACACCTTC.

This sequence joins TRBV11-2 and TRBJ2-3, with TRBD2 matching over 11 bases. Trimming cost V 2 bases and J 5 bases; bases outside gene matches: 3. In germline, CDR1 is SGHAT, CDR2 FQNNGV. This CDR3 region has 15 residues. This CDR3 is CASSLIAGGKDTQYF. In nucleotides, the CDR3 is TGTGCCAGCAGCTTAATAGCGGGGGGGAAAGATACGCAGTATTTT.

In its sample, this clone was seen once. The chain carries TRBV6-6 and TRBJ1-5; unclear D gene. Germline CDR1 and CDR2: MNHNY and SVGAGI (reference sequence). V was clipped by 5 bases and J by 0 bases, with 5 bases between them. The CDR3 is 13 amino acids. In nucleotides, the CDR3 is TGTGCCAGCAGTGCCTATAGCAATCAGCCCCAGCATTTT. Translating gives CASSAYSNQPQHF.

This clone was observed a few times. The rearrangement links TRBV5-4 to TRBJ2-5, with D tentatively TRBD1 (6 bases). In germline, CDR1 is SGHNT, CDR2 YYREEE (reference sequence). V was trimmed by 4 bases and J by 1 base, leaving 8 bases between them. The CDR3 contains 13 residues. CDR3 nucleotides: TGTGCCAGCAGCCCGGACAGCCAAGAGACCCAGTACTTC. It specifies CASSPDSQETQYF. The full variable domain, in which reference TRBV5-4 and TRBJ2-5 provide the parts outside the CDR3, is ETGVTQSPTHLIKTRGQQVTLRCSSQSGHNTVSWYQQALGQGPQFIFQYYREEENGRGNFPPRFSGLQFPNYSSELNVNALELDDSALYLCASSPDSQETQYFGPGTRLLVL.

V is TRBV27 and J is TRBJ1-6; D unresolved. The V gene lost 4 bases and the J gene lost 12 bases, with 16 bases spanning the gap. The CDR3 runs to 14 residues. CDR1 MNHEY and CDR2 SMNVEV come from the germline V gene (reference sequence). CDR3 bases: TGTGCCAGCAGTTCCCCGGTTATCGGTGGACCCCTCCACTTT. It encodes CASSSPVIGGPLHF.

This clone has only one observation. This chain uses TRBV6-1 with TRBJ2-3, with TRBD1 as a possible D gene (5 bases). The CDR3 has 13 amino acids. Trimming removed 6 bases from V and 6 bases from J, with 13 bases in between. The V gene's germline CDR1 is MNHNS and CDR2 SASEGT. CDR3 in DNA: TGTGCCAGCAGATGGCAGGGTGAGGATACGCAGTATTTT. Its protein product is CASRWQGEDTQYF.

The chain recombines TRBV6-6 with TRBJ2-7, with TRBD1 matching over 9 bases. The V and J ends lost 8 bases and 6 bases, in that order; junction bases with no gene match: 11. The germline V gene encodes CDR1 MNHNY and CDR2 SVGAGI (reference sequence). The CDR3 loop spans 14 amino acids. CDR3 amino acids: CASGGDRAVGEQYF. The CDR3 DNA follows: TGTGCCAGCGGAGGGGACAGGGCGGTAGGCGAGCAGTACTTC.

This chain uses TRBV27 with TRBJ1-5; D perhaps matches TRBD1 (6 bases). Trimming pared 6 bases from V and 9 bases from J, leaving 15 bases between. Germline-derived CDR1 and CDR2 are MNHEY and SMNVEV (reference sequence). The CDR3 extends over 13 amino acids. The CDR3 is CASSYVQGSPQHF. The DNA for the CDR3 is TGTGCCAGCAGCTACGTACAGGGCTCGCCCCAGCATTTT.

The count of this clone is one. V is TRBV13 and J is TRBJ2-7; 7 bases align to TRBD2. Germline lookup yields CDR1 PRHDT and CDR2 FYEKMQ (reference sequence). Trimming at V came to 1 base and at J to 0 bases, leaving 3 bases not matched to a gene. CDR3 size: 15 residues. CDR3 residues: CASSLAGGSSYEQYF. The DNA of the CDR3 is TGTGCCAGCAGCTTAGCGGGGGGAAGCTCCTACGAGCAGTACTTC. The full variable domain, completed using reference TRBV13 and TRBJ2-7, is AAGVIQSPRHLIKEKRETATLKCYPIPRHDTVYWYQQGPGQDPQFLISFYEKMQSDKGSIPDRFSAQQFSDYHSELNMSSLELGDSALYFCASSLAGGSSYEQYFGPGTRLTVT.

The sample holds one count of this clone. This chain links TRBV7-9 with TRBJ2-7, with 11 bases fitting TRBD1. Germline V gives CDR1 SEHNR, CDR2 FQNEAQ (reference sequence). With 5 bases clipped from V and 2 bases from J, the junction kept 5 bases outside the gene matches. This CDR3 comprises 15 residues. CDR3 in DNA: TGTGCCAGCAGCCTCGGGGGACAGGGGGCCTACGAGCAGTACTTC. Its translation: CASSLGGQGAYEQYF.

The chain recombines TRBV6-5 with TRBJ1-2, with D perhaps matching TRBD1 (6 bases). CDR1 is MNHEY and CDR2 is SVGAGI in the germline V gene. The V gene lost 2 bases and the J gene lost 3 bases, with 16 bases spanning the gap. The CDR3 sequence is 16 residues long. The CDR3 DNA reads as TGTGCCAGCAGTTACCGGACAGCCAAGACCTACTATGGCTACACCTTC. Residues: CASSYRTAKTYYGYTF.

The chain recombines TRBV19 with TRBJ2-5; 7 nucleotides align to TRBD1. The germline gives CDR1 LNHDA, CDR2 SQIVND (reference sequence). The J segment lost 3 bases and the V segment lost 5 bases, leaving 6 bases of the junction unmatched. The CDR3 sequence is 14 residues long. For the CDR3, the DNA is TGTGCCAGTAGTTCTGACAGGGTGGAAGAGACCCAGTACTTC. Amino acid sequence: CASSSDRVEETQYF.

The genes are TRBV19 and TRBJ2-3, with D perhaps matching TRBD2 (5 bases). Trimming pared 5 bases from V and 3 bases from J, leaving 12 bases between. CDR1 is LNHDA and CDR2 is SQIVND in the germline V gene (reference sequence). The CDR3 runs 14 residues. The CDR3 here is CASSDYSSTDTQYF. The CDR3 DNA sequence: TGTGCCAGTAGTGACTACAGCTCGACAGATACGCAGTATTTT.

The chain recombines TRBV29-1 with TRBJ1-2, with D perhaps matching TRBD1 (6 bases). The germline CDR1 and CDR2 sequences are SQVTM and ANQGSEA. Trimming left V 4 bases short and J 2 bases short, with 8 bases between. The CDR3 length is 12 residues. The CDR3 loop reads CSVVQGNYGYTF. The CDR3 DNA follows: TGCAGCGTTGTTCAGGGGAACTATGGCTACACCTTC.